These 27 T cell receptor beta chains came from one sample sequenced in a study of shared clonotypes between healthy human individuals (dated by TCRdb to 2018 to 2021). Library construction relied on the immunoSEQ multiplex PCR assay. What TCRdb holds here is the immuneACCESS table cut down to in-frame rearrangements. Part of the clones is not present; checked against another copy, under half of the missing clones reflect an unresolved V gene, and the others are unexplained. The sample table lists about 1.5 million clones, approximately 96% of them with a count of one. The leading ten clones occupy about 1.2% of the sample. Input material: naive CD4+ T cells sorted from blood. This sample's cell subset or site label indicates: CD45RA+ positively selected. These receptors all come from a man aged 25 to 45 in good health.

CDR3 sequence: CASSLVGQGYEQYF. The DNA of the CDR3 is TGTGCCAGCAGCTTAGTGGGACAGGGTTACGAGCAGTACTTC. The genes are TRBV7-9 and TRBJ2-7, with 9 bases that match TRBD1. CDR3 length equals 14 residues. Germline values: CDR1 SEHNR, CDR2 FQNEAQ (reference sequence). Trimming removed 1 base from V and 4 bases from J; junction bases left unmatched: 2.

This clone was detected only once. The chain employs TRBV7-2 and TRBJ2-7, with unresolved D. Germline V gene lookup returns CDR1 SGHTA and CDR2 FQGNSA. This CDR3 is 14 amino acids long. Trimming cost V 3 bases and J 2 bases, with 11 bases left between them. The CDR3 DNA reads TGTGCCAGCAGCTTGGAGACGTTGACCTACGAGCAGTACTTC. Translating it yields CASSLETLTYEQYF.

This chain uses TRBV5-5 with TRBJ1-1, with D unclear. Germline V CDR1 and CDR2: SGHKS, YYEKEE (reference sequence). V was clipped by 4 bases and J by 2 bases, with 12 bases between them. The CDR3 runs to 14 residues. The CDR3 spells CASSRDPVNTEAFF. The CDR3 coding sequence is TGTGCCAGCAGCAGAGATCCGGTTAACACTGAAGCTTTCTTT.

The chain couples TRBV27 to TRBJ2-1, with D unclear. The CDR3 length is 15 residues. The V gene lost 2 bases and the J gene lost 6 bases, with 14 bases spanning the gap. Germline CDR1 MNHEY, CDR2 SMNVEV (reference sequence). The CDR3 loop reads CASSLLDPRLNEQFF. CDR3 DNA sequence: TGTGCCAGCAGTTTACTCGACCCACGGCTCAATGAGCAGTTCTTC.

CDR3 nucleotides: TGTGCCAGCAGCCCTCCCCCGGGGAGACTATCCGGGGAGACCCAGTACTTC. Amino acid sequence: CASSPPPGRLSGETQYF. The V gene is TRBV7-9, the J gene TRBJ2-5; possibly TRBD2 for D (5 bases). The CDR3 covers 17 residues. Between the trimmed V and J ends, which lost 5 bases and 5 bases, there was a span of 24 bases. Germline loops: CDR1 SEHNR, CDR2 FQNEAQ (reference sequence). The full variable domain, in which reference TRBV7-9 and TRBJ2-5 provide the parts outside the CDR3, is DTGVSQNPRHKITKRGQNVTFRCDPISEHNRLYWYRQTLGQGPEFLTYFQNEAQLEKSRLLSDRFSAERPKGSFSTLEIQRTEQGDSAMYLCASSPPPGRLSGETQYFGPGTRLLVL.

Worth noting for this clone: Within the sample, other DNA sequences also encode this same CDR3. The chain combines TRBV5-1 with TRBJ2-7; 11 bases fit TRBD2. Trimming cost V 0 bases and J 4 bases; bases outside gene matches: 3. The CDR3 consists of 15 residues. Germline CDR1 SGHRS, CDR2 YFSETQ. CDR3 in DNA: TGCGCCAGCAGCTTGGGGCTAGCGGGAGGATACGAGCAGTACTTC. It codes for CASSLGLAGGYEQYF.

About this clone itself: The sample holds other DNA sequences that translate to the same CDR3. This chain connects TRBV6-5 to TRBJ2-7; TRBD1 agrees at 8 bases. The V gene's germline CDR1 is MNHEY and CDR2 SVGAGI. V was clipped by 5 bases and J by 4 bases; unmatched bases: 1. The CDR3 length is 12 residues. DNA of the CDR3: TGTGCCAGCAGTACAGGGGGGTACGAGCAGTACTTC. Its protein is CASSTGGYEQYF.

V is TRBV19 and J is TRBJ2-3; 11 nucleotides agree with TRBD2. The V and J ends lost 5 bases and 1 base, in that order; junction bases with no gene match: 8. Germline lookup yields CDR1 LNHDA and CDR2 SQIVND (reference sequence). CDR3 size: 17 residues. CDR3 sequence: CASSLIPGLAGTDTQYF. For the CDR3, the DNA is TGTGCCAGTAGTCTAATACCGGGACTAGCGGGCACAGATACGCAGTATTTT.

The chain employs TRBV9 and TRBJ1-1; maybe TRBD1 (5 bases). CDR3 length: 14 amino acids. The germline V gene has CDR1 SGDLS and CDR2 YYNGEE. V lost 3 bases and J 1 base, leaving 10 bases between the germline ends. The CDR3 sequence: CASSGQGANTEAFF. For the CDR3, the DNA is TGTGCCAGCAGCGGTCAGGGAGCGAACACTGAAGCTTTCTTT.

V is TRBV5-5 and J is TRBJ1-2, with 7 nucleotides matching TRBD1. CDR1 is SGHKS, CDR2 YYEKEE, per germline (reference sequence). The CDR3 is 13 residues long. V was pared by 7 bases and J by 5 bases, with 8 bases of the junction left unmatched. The CDR3 sequence: CASHGTAKYGYTF. Written as DNA, the CDR3 is TGTGCCAGCCACGGGACAGCAAAATATGGCTACACCTTC.

The chain carries TRBV18 and TRBJ2-4, with D unclear. Per germline, CDR1 KGHSH and CDR2 LQKENI. CDR3 size: 15 residues. Trimming cost V 3 bases and J 7 bases, with 16 bases left between them. Here the CDR3 DNA reads TGTGCCAGCTCACCGAATAGCAGGAGTGTGAACATTCAGTACTTC. This encodes CASSPNSRSVNIQYF.

This rearrangement joins TRBV7-2 to TRBJ1-3, with D unclear. The V end was cut by 7 bases, the J end by 4 bases, with 14 bases between. The CDR3 runs 14 residues. The germline CDR1 and CDR2 sequences are SGHTA and FQGNSA. Here the CDR3 reads CASTSGRTGNTIYF. The CDR3 DNA follows: TGTGCCAGCACCTCCGGACGGACCGGAAACACCATATATTTT.

The chain is built from TRBV15 and TRBJ2-1, with D perhaps given as TRBD1 or TRBD2 (6 bases each). The V gene lost 3 bases and the J gene lost 7 bases, with 13 bases spanning the gap. Germline V gives CDR1 LNHNV, CDR2 YYDKDF (reference sequence). This CDR3 is built from 14 residues. CDR3 loop: CATSREGGWNEQFF. Here the CDR3 DNA reads TGTGCCACCAGCAGGGAGGGGGGCTGGAATGAGCAGTTCTTC.

The J gene is TRBJ1-5, the V gene TRBV7-9, with TRBD1 as a possible D gene (6 bases). The ends were cut back, 1 base at V and 0 bases at J, with 10 bases in the middle. The germline V gene encodes CDR1 SEHNR and CDR2 FQNEAQ (reference sequence). The CDR3 runs 16 residues. The CDR3: CASSLGTVISNQPQHF. The CDR3 nucleotides are TGTGCCAGCAGCTTAGGGACAGTCATTAGCAATCAGCCCCAGCATTTT.

The V call is TRBV4-1, the J call TRBJ1-5, with 7 positions matching TRBD1. The CDR3 runs to 15 residues. Trimming removed 1 base from V and 6 bases from J; junction bases left unmatched: 6. Germline assignment: CDR1 MGHRA and CDR2 YSYEKL. CDR3 in DNA: TGCGCCAGCAGCCAAGCCGACAGGGAGGTTCAGCCCCAGCATTTT. It is translated as CASSQADREVQPQHF.

V and J are TRBV5-1 and TRBJ1-1; perhaps TRBD1 as D (5 bases). Germline V gene lookup returns CDR1 SGHRS and CDR2 YFSETQ. V shed 4 bases and J shed 0 bases, with 13 bases lying between them. The CDR3 runs to 15 residues. CDR3 protein: CASSRDGLMNTEAFF. The CDR3 nucleotides read TGCGCCAGCAGCAGGGACGGGTTGATGAACACTGAAGCTTTCTTT.

The V and J genes are TRBV5-4 and TRBJ2-7, with D tentatively TRBD2 (5 bases). V lost 3 bases, J lost 4 bases, and 20 bases lay in between. Germline V CDR1 and CDR2: SGHNT, YYREEE (reference sequence). The CDR3 is 16 residues long. CDR3 sequence (DNA): TGTGCCAGCAGCTCTCTCCTCGATACTAGACCATACGAGCAGTACTTC. This sequence encodes CASSSLLDTRPYEQYF.

This rearrangement joins TRBV28 to TRBJ2-7; TRBD2 matches 7 bases. Trimming at V came to 6 bases and at J to 4 bases, leaving 12 bases not matched to a gene. The CDR3 spans 15 residues. Germline CDR1 is MDHEN and CDR2 is SYDVKM. DNA for the CDR3: TGTGCCAGCAGCTACCTTGGCGGGAGAAAGTACGAGCAGTACTTC. As protein: CASSYLGGRKYEQYF.

The CDR3 loop is CASSFSRVEEQYF. The CDR3, as DNA: TGTGCCAGCAGTTTCTCAAGGGTTGAGGAGCAGTACTTC. The genes are TRBV28 and TRBJ2-7; D is ambiguous. Looked up from germline, CDR1 is MDHEN and CDR2 is SYDVKM. The V end was cut by 3 bases, the J end by 7 bases, with 13 bases between. This CDR3 is 13 amino acids long.

This chain joins TRBV28 and TRBJ2-5; 12 bases line up with TRBD2. The CDR3 is 15 residues long. Trimming at V came to 5 bases and at J to 4 bases, leaving 5 bases not matched to a gene. The germline V gene encodes CDR1 MDHEN and CDR2 SYDVKM. The chain's CDR3 is CASSPLTSGGETQYF. Here the CDR3 DNA reads TGTGCCAGCAGTCCCCTGACTAGCGGGGGAGAGACCCAGTACTTC.

This chain joins TRBV7-9 and TRBJ1-3; tentatively, D is TRBD1 (5 bases). Germline V CDR1 and CDR2: SEHNR, FQNEAQ (reference sequence). With 4 bases removed from V and 1 base from J, the gap between germline ends came to 14 bases. The CDR3 spans 16 residues. CDR3 sequence (DNA): TGTGCCAGCAGCTCCGGGACGGGGACTTCTGGAAACACCATATATTTT. Residues: CASSSGTGTSGNTIYF.

Here the CDR3 reads CASSLGGGGHEQYF. In DNA form, the CDR3 reads TGCGCCAGCAGCTTGGGAGGGGGCGGCCACGAGCAGTACTTC. V gene TRBV5-1 combines with J gene TRBJ2-7, with 7 bases fitting TRBD1. J gave up 5 bases and V 0 bases, and 5 bases lay outside the gene matches. Germline CDR1 SGHRS, CDR2 YFSETQ. This CDR3 spans 14 amino acids.

CDR3 sequence (DNA): TGTGCCAGCAGCGTAACAGATACGCAGTATTTT. This codes for CASSVTDTQYF. This rearrangement joins TRBV6-5 to TRBJ2-3, with D unresolved. Germline CDR1 and CDR2: MNHEY and SVGAGI. This CDR3 has 11 residues. Trimming cost V 6 bases and J 3 bases, with 4 bases left between them.

Only a few counts were recorded for this clone. This rearrangement joins TRBV29-1 to TRBJ1-2; 7 bases align to TRBD1. CDR1 SQVTM and CDR2 ANQGSEA come from the germline V gene. The trim removed 6 bases at V and 6 bases at J, leaving 7 bases unmatched. The CDR3 totals 12 residues. CDR3 in amino acids: CSVHRGGNGYTF. The CDR3 DNA reads TGCAGCGTCCACAGGGGTGGGAATGGCTACACCTTC.

The V gene is TRBV5-4, the J gene TRBJ2-7; no clear D gene. Per the germline V gene, CDR1 is SGHNT and CDR2 is YYREEE (reference sequence). The CDR3 totals 14 residues. Trimming shortened V by 8 bases and J by 0 bases, and 15 bases separated the two germline ends. The CDR3 DNA follows: TGTGCCAGTACATCGGGCGTCAGCTCCTACGAGCAGTACTTC. Protein sequence: CASTSGVSSYEQYF.

On this clone itself: The sample contains more than one DNA sequence encoding this CDR3. The CDR3: CASSRPGLAAYEQYF. CDR3 coding DNA: TGTGCCAGCTCACGTCCGGGACTAGCGGCCTACGAGCAGTACTTC. The rearrangement uses TRBV18 and TRBJ2-7; TRBD2 matches 11 bases. CDR1 and CDR2 (germline): KGHSH, LQKENI. J lost 2 bases, V lost 4 bases, and 4 bases had no gene match. This CDR3 has 15 amino acids.

The table lists this clone with a count of one. The rearrangement uses TRBV10-1 and TRBJ2-1; D unclear. Germline lookup yields CDR1 WNHNN and CDR2 SYGVQD (reference sequence). With 0 bases removed from V and 15 bases from J, the gap between germline ends came to 15 bases. CDR3 size: 13 residues. The CDR3 is CASSESIPDRAFF. DNA for the CDR3: TGCGCCAGCAGTGAGTCGATCCCTGACCGGGCGTTCTTC.